Only one count was recorded for the clone carrying this T cell receptor (beta chain). What it binds is unknown. The entry originates in a study of Ad26.COV2.S vaccination and SARS-CoV-2 variants. Treatment: around 19 received Ad26.COV2.S at low or high dose, single or two shots; 5 received placebo; per-sample allocation not given. Sample collection was performed on day 63 after the first vaccine or placebo injection. Whole-study results and caveats: Post-vaccination breadth of spike-specific CD8+ and CD4+ T cell responses was reportedly substantial.

This table comes from immunoSEQ multiplex PCR, and its TCRdb copy is limited to in-frame clones, with some not included. The repertoire holds about 280,000 clones, more than 70% seen once, with under 4% in the top ten. The CDR3 consists of 15 residues. The ends lost 7 bases at V and 5 bases at J; junction bases unmatched: 9. Looked up from germline, CDR1 is SGHRS and CDR2 is YFSETQ. This receptor was obtained from a person aged 18-65 years who received the Ad26.COV2.S COVID-19 vaccine or a placebo. The chain links TRBV5-1 to TRBJ2-3; 11 nucleotides agree with TRBD2. Sequences were derived from peripheral blood, sampled in a trial of Ad26.COV2.S vaccine versus placebo. CDR3 protein: CASEPLAGGRDTQYF. For the CDR3, the DNA is TGCGCCAGCGAACCGTTAGCGGGGGGGAGAGATACGCAGTATTTT.